This T cell receptor (beta chain) was sequenced for a study of cytomegalovirus exposure and HLA in healthy donors. Overall study: In an early release, HLA-typed donors contributed about 80 million unique TCR sequences.

PCR was performed using 60 Vbeta and 13 Jbeta primers. The method was immunoSEQ multiplex PCR; TCRdb's version includes in-frame clones alone and lacks a portion of them. The sample lists around 100,000 clones, about 71% occurring once. Study results and limitations: Highly shared variants forming one cluster were likely a sequencing artifact. V- and J-gene trimming in TCR beta was tied to a missense DCLRE1C variant by an analysis performed later. The study labeled roughly 160 TCR beta chains cytomegalovirus-associated.

Note on this clone: The antigen remains undetermined.

V was clipped by 0 bases and J by 2 bases, with 8 bases between them. CDR3 length: 14 amino acids. The germline V gene encodes CDR1 SGHKS and CDR2 YYEKEE (reference sequence). The TCR originated in a woman between 50 and 59 years old in good health and CMV-seronegative. The V and J genes are TRBV5-5 and TRBJ1-1; D is ambiguous. The sequenced sample consisted of PBMCs. CDR3 residues: CASSLGQINTEAFF. The CDR3 DNA reads TGTGCCAGCAGCTTGGGGCAGATTAACACTGAAGCTTTCTTT.